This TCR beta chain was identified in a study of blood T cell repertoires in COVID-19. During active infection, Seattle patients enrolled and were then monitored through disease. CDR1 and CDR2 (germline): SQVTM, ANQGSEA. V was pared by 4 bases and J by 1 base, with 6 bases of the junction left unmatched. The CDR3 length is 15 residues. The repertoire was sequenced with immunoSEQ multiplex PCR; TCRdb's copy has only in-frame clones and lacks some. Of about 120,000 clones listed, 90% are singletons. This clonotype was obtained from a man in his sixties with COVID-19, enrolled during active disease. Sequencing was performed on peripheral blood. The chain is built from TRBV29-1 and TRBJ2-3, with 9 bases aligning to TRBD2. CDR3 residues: CSVALAGLGTDTQYF. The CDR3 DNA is TGCAGCGTTGCCCTAGCGGGATTGGGCACAGATACGCAGTATTTT.